Listed here are 12 T cell receptor beta chains from one sample, sequenced in a study of blood T cell repertoires in COVID-19. The assay was immunoSEQ multiplex PCR, and TCRdb's table has in-frame clones only and misses some. The repertoire holds 100,000 to 110,000 clones, with 85% as singletons. Sequenced: peripheral blood. These receptors were collected from a man aged 50 to 59 with active or convalescent COVID-19.

The chain links TRBV5-5 to TRBJ2-5, with D possibly TRBD2 on 6 matching bases. Trimming shortened V by 0 bases and J by 4 bases, and 13 bases separated the two germline ends. This CDR3 is built from 15 residues. The germline gives CDR1 SGHKS, CDR2 YYEKEE (reference sequence). The CDR3 sequence: CASSLEGPGRETQYF. In nucleotides, the CDR3 is TGTGCCAGCAGCTTGGAAGGTCCCGGGAGAGAGACCCAGTACTTC.

V usage is TRBV18 and J usage is TRBJ2-1, with 7 bases aligning to TRBD2. The junction had 7 bases not matched to a gene; V was cut back by 5 bases and J by 6 bases. Germline CDR1 reads KGHSH; CDR2 reads LQKENI. The CDR3 is 14 residues long. The CDR3 nucleotides are TGTGCCAGCTCAGTCCCGGGACTAATCAATGAGCAGTTCTTC. Residues: CASSVPGLINEQFF.

In its sample, this clone was seen a few times. The J gene is TRBJ2-1, the V gene TRBV19, with TRBD2 identical over 12 bases. The junction had 14 bases not matched to a gene; V was cut back by 9 bases and J by 14 bases. The germline gives CDR1 LNHDA, CDR2 SQIVND (reference sequence). This CDR3 contains 14 residues. The CDR3 spells CASPPSGRAPAEFF. The DNA of the CDR3 is TGTGCCAGCCCCCCTAGCGGGAGGGCCCCTGCTGAGTTCTTC.

The chain carries TRBV7-9 and TRBJ2-5; 7 nucleotides agree with TRBD1. Looked up from germline, CDR1 is SEHNR and CDR2 is FQNEAQ (reference sequence). The CDR3 spans 15 residues. Trimming removed 5 bases from V and 2 bases from J; junction bases left unmatched: 8. Written as DNA, the CDR3 is TGTGCCAGCAGCCCGAAGGACAGGCGACAAGAGACCCAGTACTTC. Amino acid sequence: CASSPKDRRQETQYF. Using reference TRBV7-9 and TRBJ2-5 for the parts outside the CDR3, the full variable domain is DTGVSQNPRHKITKRGQNVTFRCDPISEHNRLYWYRQTLGQGPEFLTYFQNEAQLEKSRLLSDRFSAERPKGSFSTLEIQRTEQGDSAMYLCASSPKDRRQETQYFGPGTRLLVL.

The chain recombines TRBV3-1 (or the pseudogene TRBV3-2) with TRBJ2-7, with 7 bases matching TRBD1. This CDR3 has 15 amino acids. The germline CDR1 and CDR2 sequences are LGHDT and YNNKEL (reference sequence). V lost 0 bases and J lost 3; bases outside the gene matches: 5. In nucleotides, the CDR3 is TGTGCCAGCAGCCAAGACGGGACAGTGGGCTACGAGCAGTACTTC. It encodes CASSQDGTVGYEQYF.

The chain links TRBV5-1 to TRBJ2-5; 8 positions agree with TRBD2. Per germline, CDR1 SGHRS and CDR2 YFSETQ. The junction had 9 bases not matched to a gene; V was cut back by 4 bases and J by 4 bases. The CDR3 runs to 15 residues. CDR3 DNA: TGCGCCAGCAGCCTCAGAGCGGGAGTTATAGAGACCCAGTACTTC. Its translation is CASSLRAGVIETQYF.

A single count supports this clone. The chain joins TRBV7-8 to TRBJ2-3; tentatively, D is TRBD2 (6 bases). Germline V gene data show CDR1 as SGHVS and CDR2 as FQNEAQ. The CDR3 contains 15 residues. V dropped 4 bases and J dropped 2 bases, with 13 bases sitting between them. The CDR3 DNA is TGTGCCAGCAGCTCCCGGGACTTACTCACAGATACGCAGTATTTT. This codes for CASSSRDLLTDTQYF.

The CDR3 nucleotides read TGTGCCAGCAGCCCCTTGGGGACTAGCGGAGGGAGTGAGCAGTTCTTC. It is translated as CASSPLGTSGGSEQFF. The chain is built from TRBV27 and TRBJ2-1, with 11 bases aligning to TRBD2. CDR3 size: 16 residues. The J segment lost 9 bases and the V segment lost 6 bases, leaving 13 bases of the junction unmatched. Germline V gene data show CDR1 as MNHEY and CDR2 as SMNVEV (reference sequence).

V gene TRBV3-1 (or the pseudogene TRBV3-2) combines with J gene TRBJ2-1; no clear D gene. Germline V gene data show CDR1 as LGHDT and CDR2 as YNNKEL (reference sequence). The ends were cut back, 4 bases at V and 8 bases at J, with 12 bases in the middle. CDR3 length: 13 residues. CDR3 region: CASSLEEIDEQFF. In DNA, the CDR3 is TGTGCCAGCAGCCTTGAGGAAATCGATGAGCAGTTCTTC.

V and J are TRBV27 and TRBJ1-6, with 7 bases identical to TRBD1. The V segment lost 2 bases and the J segment 4 bases; nucleotides outside the gene matches: 2. The germline V gene encodes CDR1 MNHEY and CDR2 SMNVEV (reference sequence). The length of the CDR3 is 15 residues. CDR3 DNA: TGTGCCAGCAGTTTAACGGGACAGTATAATTCACCCCTCCACTTT. Translation: CASSLTGQYNSPLHF.

The chain couples TRBV5-1 to TRBJ1-5; no reliable D call. Germline V gene data show CDR1 as SGHRS and CDR2 as YFSETQ. The CDR3 has 14 amino acids. The germline V and J ends were trimmed by 0 bases and 0 bases, with 4 bases remaining between them. The CDR3 DNA sequence: TGCGCCAGCAGCTTGGCGGGTAGCAATCAGCCCCAGCATTTT. Residues: CASSLAGSNQPQHF.

A word on this clone: A junction boundary mismatches the germline segment, possibly from a read error. The chain employs TRBV7-7 and TRBJ1-1; D is unresolved. The CDR3 loop spans 13 amino acids. Germline-derived CDR1 and CDR2 are SSHAT and FNYEAQ (reference sequence). The CDR3 sequence: CASSPGPNTEAFF. Written as DNA, the CDR3 is TGTGCTAGCAGCCCAGGCCCGAACACTGAAGCTTTCTTT.